This T cell receptor (beta chain) was captured in a study of blood T cell repertoires in COVID-19. About the study: The analysed material was cDNA or gDNA that came from T cells, B-cell-depleted T cells, or PBMCs.

Study processing details: Reference gene primers were amplified, and this amplification served to estimate nucleated cell counts. Data came from immunoSEQ multiplex PCR; TCRdb stores just in-frame clones and leaves some out. D and trimming were read from the DNA, whereas the V and J calls and clone size are those reported in that table. Among some 300,000 clones listed, nearly 90% were seen once. This receptor was taken from a woman between 18 and 29 years old with acute COVID-19. Sequenced material: PBMCs or T cells enriched from blood (not recorded which).

This chain's CDR3 is CASSRQGDQPQHF. The CDR3 DNA reads TGTGCCAGTAGTAGACAGGGGGATCAGCCCCAGCATTTT. The V gene is TRBV19, the J gene TRBJ1-5, with TRBD1 matching over 9 bases. The germline V gene encodes CDR1 LNHDA and CDR2 SQIVND (reference sequence). The CDR3 is made up of 13 amino acids. Losses at the gene ends were 4 bases for V and 5 bases for J; bases not matched to a gene: 0.